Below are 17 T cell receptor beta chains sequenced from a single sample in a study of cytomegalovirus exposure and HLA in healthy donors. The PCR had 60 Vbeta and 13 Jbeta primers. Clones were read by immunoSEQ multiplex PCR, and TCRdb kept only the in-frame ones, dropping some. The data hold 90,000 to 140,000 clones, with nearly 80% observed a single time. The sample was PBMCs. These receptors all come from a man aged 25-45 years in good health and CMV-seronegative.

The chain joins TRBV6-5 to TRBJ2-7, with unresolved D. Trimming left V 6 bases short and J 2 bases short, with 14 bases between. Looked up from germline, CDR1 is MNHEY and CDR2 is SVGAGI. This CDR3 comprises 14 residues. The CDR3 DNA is TGTGCCAGCAGCCCCGTGGTGGGCGCCTACGAGCAGTACTTC. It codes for CASSPVVGAYEQYF.

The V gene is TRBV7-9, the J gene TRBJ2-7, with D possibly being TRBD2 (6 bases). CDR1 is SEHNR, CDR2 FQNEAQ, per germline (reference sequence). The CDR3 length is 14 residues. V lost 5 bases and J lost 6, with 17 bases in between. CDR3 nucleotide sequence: TGTGCCAGCAGCATGGTGTCCGGGAGCGGCGAGCAGTACTTC. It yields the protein CASSMVSGSGEQYF.

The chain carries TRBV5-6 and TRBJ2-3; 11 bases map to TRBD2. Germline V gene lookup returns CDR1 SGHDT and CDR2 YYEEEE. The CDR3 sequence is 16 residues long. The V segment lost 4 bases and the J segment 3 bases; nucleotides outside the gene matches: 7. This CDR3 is CASSRGLAEQTDTQYF. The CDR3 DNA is TGTGCCAGCAGCCGGGGACTAGCGGAGCAGACAGATACGCAGTATTTT.

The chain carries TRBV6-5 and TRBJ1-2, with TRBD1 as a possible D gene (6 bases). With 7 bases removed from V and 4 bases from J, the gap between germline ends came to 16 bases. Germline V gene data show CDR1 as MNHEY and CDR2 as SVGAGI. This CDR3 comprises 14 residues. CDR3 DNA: TGTGCCAGCAACCCGGGACATGACCTCTATGGCTACACCTTC. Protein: CASNPGHDLYGYTF.

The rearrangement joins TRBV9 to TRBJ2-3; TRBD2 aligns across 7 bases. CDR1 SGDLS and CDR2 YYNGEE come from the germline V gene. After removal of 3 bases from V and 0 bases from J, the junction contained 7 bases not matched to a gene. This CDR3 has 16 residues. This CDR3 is CASSGWSGVSTDTQYF. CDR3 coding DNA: TGTGCCAGCAGCGGATGGAGCGGGGTTAGCACAGATACGCAGTATTTT.

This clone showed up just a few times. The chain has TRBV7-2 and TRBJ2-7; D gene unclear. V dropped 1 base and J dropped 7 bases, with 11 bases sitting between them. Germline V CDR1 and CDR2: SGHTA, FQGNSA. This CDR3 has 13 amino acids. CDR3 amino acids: CASSLGAPWEQYF. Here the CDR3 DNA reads TGTGCCAGCAGCTTAGGGGCCCCGTGGGAGCAGTACTTC.

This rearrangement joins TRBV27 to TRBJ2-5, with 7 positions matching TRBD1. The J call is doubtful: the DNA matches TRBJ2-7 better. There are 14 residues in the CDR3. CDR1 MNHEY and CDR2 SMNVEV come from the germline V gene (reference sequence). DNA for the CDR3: TGTGCCAGCAGTCTCGGGACAGTCTCCTACGAGCAGTACTTC. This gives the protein CASSLGTVSYEQYF.

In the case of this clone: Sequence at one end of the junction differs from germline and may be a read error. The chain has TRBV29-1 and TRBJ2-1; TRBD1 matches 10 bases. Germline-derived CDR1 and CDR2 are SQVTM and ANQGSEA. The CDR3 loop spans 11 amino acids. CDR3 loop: CSVDGTGAYLF. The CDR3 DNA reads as TGCAGCGTTGACGGGACAGGGGCCTACCTCTTC.

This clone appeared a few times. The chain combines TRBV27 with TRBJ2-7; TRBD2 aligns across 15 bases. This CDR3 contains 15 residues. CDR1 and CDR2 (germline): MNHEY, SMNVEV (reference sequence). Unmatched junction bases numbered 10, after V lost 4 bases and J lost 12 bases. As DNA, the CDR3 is TGTGCCAGCAGTTCCCCCGGACTAGCGGGGGGGCCCTCGTACTTC. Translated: CASSSPGLAGGPSYF.

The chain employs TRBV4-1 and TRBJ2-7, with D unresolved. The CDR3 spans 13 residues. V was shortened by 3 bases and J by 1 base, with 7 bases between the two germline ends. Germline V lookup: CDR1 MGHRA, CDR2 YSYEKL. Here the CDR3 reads CASSHPGSYEQYF. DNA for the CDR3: TGCGCCAGCAGCCATCCCGGGTCCTACGAGCAGTACTTC.

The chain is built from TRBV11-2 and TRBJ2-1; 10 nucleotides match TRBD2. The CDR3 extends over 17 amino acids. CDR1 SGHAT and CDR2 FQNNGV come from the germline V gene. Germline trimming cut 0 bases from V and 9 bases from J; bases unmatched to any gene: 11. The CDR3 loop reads CASSLDGLAGAWVEQFF. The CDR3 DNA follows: TGTGCCAGCAGCTTAGATGGGCTAGCGGGAGCGTGGGTTGAGCAGTTCTTC.

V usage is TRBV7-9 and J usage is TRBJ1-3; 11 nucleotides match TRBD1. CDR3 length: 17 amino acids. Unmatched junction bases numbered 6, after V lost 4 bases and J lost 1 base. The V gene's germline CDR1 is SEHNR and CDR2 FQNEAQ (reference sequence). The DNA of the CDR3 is TGTGCCAGCAGCTCGCGCGGACAGGGGGCTTCTGGAAACACCATATATTTT. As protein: CASSSRGQGASGNTIYF.

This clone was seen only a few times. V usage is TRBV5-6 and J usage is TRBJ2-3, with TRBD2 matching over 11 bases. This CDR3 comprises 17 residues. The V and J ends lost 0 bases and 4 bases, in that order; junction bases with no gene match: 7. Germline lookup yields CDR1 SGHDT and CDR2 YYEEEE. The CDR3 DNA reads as TGTGCCAGCAGCTTGGGTACTAGCGGGAGAAACTCAGATACGCAGTATTTT. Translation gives CASSLGTSGRNSDTQYF. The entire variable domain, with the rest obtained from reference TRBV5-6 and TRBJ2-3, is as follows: DAGVTQSPTHLIKTRGQQVTLRCSPKSGHDTVSWYQQALGQGPQFIFQYYEEEERQRGNFPDRFSGHQFPNYSSELNVNALLLGDSALYLCASSLGTSGRNSDTQYFGPGTRLTVL.

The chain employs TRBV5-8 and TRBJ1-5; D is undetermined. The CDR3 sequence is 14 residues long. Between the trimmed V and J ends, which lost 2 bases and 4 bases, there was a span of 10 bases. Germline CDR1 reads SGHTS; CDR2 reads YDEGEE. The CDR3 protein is CASSFRELNQPQHF. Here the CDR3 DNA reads TGTGCCAGCAGCTTCCGGGAACTTAATCAGCCCCAGCATTTT.

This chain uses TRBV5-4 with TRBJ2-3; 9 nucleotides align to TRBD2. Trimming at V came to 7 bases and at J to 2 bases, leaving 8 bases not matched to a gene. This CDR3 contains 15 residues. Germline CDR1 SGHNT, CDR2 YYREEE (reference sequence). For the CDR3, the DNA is TGTGCCAGCGGAATGCTAGCGGGGTACACAGATACGCAGTATTTT. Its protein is CASGMLAGYTDTQYF.

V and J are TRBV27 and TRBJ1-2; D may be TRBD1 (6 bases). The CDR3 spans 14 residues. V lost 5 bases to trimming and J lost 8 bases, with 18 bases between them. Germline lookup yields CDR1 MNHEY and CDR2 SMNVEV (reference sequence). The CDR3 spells CASSTLGGLGGYTF. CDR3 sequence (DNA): TGTGCCAGCAGTACCCTGGGGGGGCTGGGGGGCTACACCTTC.

The CDR3 reads CASSSRDSPYETEAFF. Written as DNA, the CDR3 is TGTGCCAGCAGCAGCAGGGACAGCCCGTATGAAACTGAAGCTTTCTTT. J is TRBJ1-1 and V is TRBV7-8; TRBD1 agrees at 7 bases. The ends lost 5 bases at V and 5 bases at J; junction bases unmatched: 14. Germline V gene sequence: CDR1 SGHVS, CDR2 FQNEAQ. CDR3 size: 16 residues.